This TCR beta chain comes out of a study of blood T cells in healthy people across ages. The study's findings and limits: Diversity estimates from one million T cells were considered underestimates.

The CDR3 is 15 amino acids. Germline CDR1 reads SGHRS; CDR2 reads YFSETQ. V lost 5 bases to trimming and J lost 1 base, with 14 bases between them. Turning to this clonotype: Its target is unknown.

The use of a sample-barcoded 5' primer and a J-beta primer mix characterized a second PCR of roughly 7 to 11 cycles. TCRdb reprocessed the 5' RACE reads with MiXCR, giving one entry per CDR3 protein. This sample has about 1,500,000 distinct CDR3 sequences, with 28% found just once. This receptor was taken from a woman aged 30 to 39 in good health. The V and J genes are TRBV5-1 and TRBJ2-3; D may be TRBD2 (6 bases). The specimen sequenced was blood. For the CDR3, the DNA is TGCGCCAGCAGTTCGGACTATTTCGGCACAGATACGCAGTATTTT. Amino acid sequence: CASSSDYFGTDTQYF.